This record looks at one T cell receptor (beta chain) sequence and its context. The data are from a study of control samples from healthy donors and cancer patients. Assay: immunoSEQ multiplex PCR; the TCRdb copy retains only in-frame clones and omits some. The sample consists of around 200,000 clones, roughly nine tenths of them appearing once. This CDR3 has 14 residues. J was trimmed by 3 bases and V by 4 bases; bases with no gene match: 4. The specimen sequenced was blood. This TCR was sampled from a woman aged 25 to 39 in good health. The V call is TRBV5-3, the J call TRBJ1-5, with 7 positions matching TRBD1. TRBV5-3 counts as an open reading frame of uncertain function. The CDR3, as DNA: TGTGCCAGAAGCAGAGGGACAGACAATCAGCCCCAGCATTTT. Translation gives CARSRGTDNQPQHF.